What follows is one T cell receptor (beta chain) and its context. The sample comes from a study of T cells in Graves' hyperthyroidism and ophthalmopathy. About the study: Before treatment of any kind, peripheral blood was taken at initial diagnosis.

RNA transcripts provided the source from which TCR beta CDR3 regions were amplified. A set of HTBI primers served as the primers for a first-round RT-PCR of the TCR CDR3. TCRdb redid the calling of the multiplex PCR reads with MiXCR, one entry per CDR3 protein. The repertoire holds around 340,000 distinct CDR3 sequences, approximately 16% seen once, with around 35% in the top ten. The study enrolled patients aged 18 to 65 with newly diagnosed hyperthyroidism of under 2 months' duration. This CDR3 has 13 residues. CDR1 and CDR2 (germline): SNHLY, FYNNEI. Trimming stripped 8 bases from V and 0 bases from J, with 10 bases between.

The chain uses TRBV2 and TRBJ1-1; no clear D. Sequencing was performed on blood. The receptor comes from a man under 40 with Graves' hyperthyroidism. CDR3 residues: CASVALMNTEAFF. CDR3 nucleotide sequence: TGTGCCAGCGTGGCCCTTATGAACACTGAAGCTTTCTTT.